This T cell receptor (beta chain) was captured by sequencing in a study of blood T cells in healthy people across ages (dated by TCRdb to 2015 to 2017). For the wider study: In model experiments, template switching captured roughly one uniquely barcoded TCR beta cDNA molecule for every two T cells. Using deep sequencing normalized with unique cDNA molecular identifiers, the study measured how TCR beta repertoire diversity changes with age. The donors were divided into four age groups: young (average around 16 years), middle-aged (about 39), aged (approximately 62) and long-lived (82). Two additional independent replicas of 1 million unique cDNA reads from the same blood draw were analyzed for two donors (one aged 18 to 29 and one aged 80 or older). What the study reported, not specific to this receptor: Observed TCR beta diversity per million T cells fell roughly linearly with age, and a significant reduction was already apparent by age approximately 41. Because profiling used bulk unsorted PBMCs, naive and antigen-experienced compartments could not be compared conclusively. A strong correlation was found between observed TCR beta diversity and the percentage of naive T cells measured by flow cytometry. The long-lived group showed more naive CD4+ T cells, fewer expanded clones and increased TCR diversity than the aged group, suggesting age selection. The CMV infection status of donors was not known, potentially confounding age-related changes in expanded clonotypes. Estimates of total diversity from one million sequenced T cells were regarded as lower bounds and underestimates.

With regard to this clonotype: Its recognized antigen is unknown. One base away there is no much larger clone; base qualities are not given.

Preparation of the library involved 5' RACE. Sequencing was carried out with an Illumina HiSeq 2500. The second PCR ran for about 6 to 11 cycles and used a J-beta primer mix along with a sample-barcoded 5' primer. A template-switch 5' adaptor carrying 12 random nucleotides introduced a unique molecular identifier onto each TCR beta cDNA molecule. At least 2.5 million CDR3-containing paired-end reads were obtained from each sample. All of the RNA was converted into first-strand cDNA using the Mint cDNA synthesis kit, with a TRBC-specific oligonucleotide serving as the primer. After uracil-DNA glycosylase treatment, a first 18-cycle PCR used universal primers M1SS and BC2_uni_R on all cDNA. In the source study's methods: Each sample was normalized by randomly selecting 1 million high-quality reads, each carrying a distinct molecular identifier. Instead of being binned into consensus sequences, reads with shared molecular identifiers were discarded. MiTCR, run with a Q25 quality threshold and the strictest error-elimination algorithm, handled CDR3 identification, clonotype clustering and error correction. A nonparametric unseen species model using Euler transformation provided a lower-bound estimate of total TCR beta diversity. Using fastp at Q25 and MiXCR, TCRdb reprocessed the public reads and kept productive beta chains. Rows with a matching CDR3 protein are joined into one entry that keeps the most common DNA and genes. The V and J calls here are based on TCRdb, not the publication. Across this sample there are about 930,000 distinct CDR3 sequences, with 25% to 35% seen only once. The top ten hold roughly 10% of the sample.

CDR1 and CDR2 are drawn from the germline V gene (reference sequence): MNHNY, SVGAGI. The cysteine opens and the phenylalanine closes a CDR3 of 16 amino acids. The sequence is cut down to CDR3 DNA, 48 bases in frame from base 1. Clipping removes 0 bases from V and 1 base from J, with 0 as the unmatched junction base count. The approximately 39 donors, aged roughly 6 to 90 years, were systemically healthy Caucasian individuals from Russia. Each donor gave ten milliliters of peripheral blood, drawn into EDTA-treated Vacutainer tubes. PBMCs were isolated by Ficoll-Paque density-gradient centrifugation, with at least 7 million obtained per sample. Trizol reagent was used to extract total RNA from PBMCs, with at least 5.5 micrograms per sample. For every donor, an aliquot of PBMCs went through flow cytometry to measure the percentages of naive CD45RAhigh/CD27high T cells. The same sample was also used in a study of T cells of mothers and their children. Per that second paper: Nine systemically healthy Caucasian individuals, comprising three mothers and their six children, were included as donors. cDNA synthesis consumed the entire amount of extracted RNA, loaded at approximately 1.4 ug RNA in each 15 ul reaction. Sample barcodes and 2-4 random nucleotides were added via the M1S primer in the second PCR. More than 8 million TCR beta CDR3 reads were obtained from each mother, and about 3 million reads were obtained from each child. TCR recombination output is similarly shaped by thymic selection in related and unrelated pairs, with a minor effect exerted by inherited differences. Normalized repertoire overlap was always found to be slightly, but never significantly, higher in related mother-child pairs than in unrelated mother-child pairs. No persistent microchimeric T cell clones were detected, at a sensitivity of 90 to 100 clones per million clonotypes. In the study, deep NGS was used to compare the TCR beta repertoires of mothers and children, and features distinguishing related mother-child pairs from unrelated individuals were sought. On average, the children were about 12 +/- 4 years old, while the mothers were about 37 +/- 4 years old. After adapter ligation with NEBNext reagents, the libraries were sequenced on Illumina HiSeq 2000 with 100+100 nt paired-end reads. Mother and child libraries were prepared a month apart and sequenced in separate runs to prevent cross-contamination. For each donor, somewhere between about 500,000 and 2,300,000 distinct TCR beta clonotypes were identified. Naive TCR beta clonotypes were estimated from low-frequency clonotypes matched to each donor's FACS-determined naive share, without sorting.

The sequence links TRBV6-6 to TRBJ1-1; 12 junctional bases match TRBD1. Sequenced sample: blood. The TCR originated in a woman aged 40-49 years in good health. The CDR3 region reads CASSYSGQGANTEAFF. The nucleotide sequence reads as follows: TGTGCCAGCAGTTACTCGGGACAGGGGGCGAACACTGAAGCTTTCTTT.